This T cell receptor (beta chain) is from a study of tumor and adjacent non-tumor tissue in lung cancer. The study, taken as a whole, reports: In normal lung, the top 100 clones were significantly more dominant than in tumor. Shorter survival was associated with higher TCR diversity in tumors.

The library came from three nested PCR rounds adapted from ARM-PCR protocols. TCRdb used MiXCR to reprocess the multiplex PCR reads, holding one entry per CDR3 protein. The sample contains some 80,000 distinct CDR3 sequences, under 80% of which appear only once. This clonotype appeared a single time. What it binds is not known. No cell sorting was done before RNA was extracted from the tissue. This non-tumor lung sample came from over 3 cm beyond the tumor edge. Trimming removed 7 bases from V and 1 base from J, with 14 bases in between. Germline CDR1 and CDR2: SQVTM and ANQGSEA. This CDR3 has 13 residues.

This sequence was found in a woman between 50 and 59 years old with non-small cell lung cancer. The chain carries TRBV29-1 and TRBJ2-7, with D possibly being TRBD1 (6 bases). Sequenced sample: distant non-tumor lung tissue. The DNA of the CDR3 is TGCAGCGATGAGGGGACATGGTCCTACGAGCAGTACTTC. Its protein product is CSDEGTWSYEQYF.